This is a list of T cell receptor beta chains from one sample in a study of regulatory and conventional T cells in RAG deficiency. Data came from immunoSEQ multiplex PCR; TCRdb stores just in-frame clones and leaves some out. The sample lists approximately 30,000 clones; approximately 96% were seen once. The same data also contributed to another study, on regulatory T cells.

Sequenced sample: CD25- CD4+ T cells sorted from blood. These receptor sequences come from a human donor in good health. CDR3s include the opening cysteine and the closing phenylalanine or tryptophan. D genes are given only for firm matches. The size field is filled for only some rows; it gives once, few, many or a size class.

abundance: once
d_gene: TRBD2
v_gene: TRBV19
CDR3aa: CASSIATSGRINEQFF

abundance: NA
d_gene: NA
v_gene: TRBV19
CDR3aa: CASSSPPPTENYGYTF

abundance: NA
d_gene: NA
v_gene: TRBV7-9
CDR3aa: CASSLEVGGTPEAFF

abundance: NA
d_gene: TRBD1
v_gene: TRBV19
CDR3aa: CASSHWLGTGTIQSNQPQHF

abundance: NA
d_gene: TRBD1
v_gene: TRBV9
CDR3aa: CASSPTGVGTEAFF

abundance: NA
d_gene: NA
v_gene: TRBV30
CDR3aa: CAWTKPGQDLYGYTF

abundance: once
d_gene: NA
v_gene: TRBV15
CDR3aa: CATSRAGTGEYEQYF

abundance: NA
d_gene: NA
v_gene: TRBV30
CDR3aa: CAWSVGNGIDTQYF

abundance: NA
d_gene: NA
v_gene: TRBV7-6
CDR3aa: CASSFLFGRDEQFF

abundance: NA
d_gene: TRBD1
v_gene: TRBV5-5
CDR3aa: CASSPVQGNNSPLHF

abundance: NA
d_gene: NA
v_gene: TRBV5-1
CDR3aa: CASTPSHDGRDTYEQYF

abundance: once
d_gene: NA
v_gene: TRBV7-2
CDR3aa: CASSRRTGSRRYEQYF

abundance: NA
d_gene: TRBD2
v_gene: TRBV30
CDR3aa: CAWSVSASGPSYEQYF

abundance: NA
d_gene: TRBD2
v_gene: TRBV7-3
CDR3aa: CASSSYHGTSGNTGELFF

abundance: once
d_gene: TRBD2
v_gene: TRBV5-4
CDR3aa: CASSRRLAGGGETQYF

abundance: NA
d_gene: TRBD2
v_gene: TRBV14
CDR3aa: CASSRLGLAGNEQFF

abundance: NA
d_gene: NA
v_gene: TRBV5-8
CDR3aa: CASSRDSGNEQFF

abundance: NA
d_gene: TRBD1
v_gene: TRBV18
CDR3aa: CASSPPGQGTGELFF

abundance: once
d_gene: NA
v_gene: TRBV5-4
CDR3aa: CASSLVDEDTEAFF

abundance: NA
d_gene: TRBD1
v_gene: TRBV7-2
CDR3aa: CASSLIGTGWGETQYF

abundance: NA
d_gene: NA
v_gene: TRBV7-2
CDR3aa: CASSLGGWQPQHF

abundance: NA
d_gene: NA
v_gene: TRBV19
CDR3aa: CASSIDISRTEAFF

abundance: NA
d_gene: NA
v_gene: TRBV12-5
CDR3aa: CASDTSQGTGELFF

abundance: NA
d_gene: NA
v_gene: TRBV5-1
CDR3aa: CASSLTDSSPLHF

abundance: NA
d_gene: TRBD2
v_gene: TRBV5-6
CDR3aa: CASSLVIEAGAGANVLTF

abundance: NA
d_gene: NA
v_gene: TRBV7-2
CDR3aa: CASSLAGTTYNEQFF

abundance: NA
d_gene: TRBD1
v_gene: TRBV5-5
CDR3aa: CASSPRAGTGDNEQFF

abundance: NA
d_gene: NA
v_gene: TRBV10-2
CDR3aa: CASSERSRFQGEQYF

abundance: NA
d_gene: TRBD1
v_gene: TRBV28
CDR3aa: CASASGQVNNEQFF

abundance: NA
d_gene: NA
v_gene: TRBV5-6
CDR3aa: CASSLESRHPGAFF

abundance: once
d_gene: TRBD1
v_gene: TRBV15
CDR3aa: CATSRGQGGVDTQYF

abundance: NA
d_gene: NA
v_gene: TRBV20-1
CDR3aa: CSAQEGYGYTF

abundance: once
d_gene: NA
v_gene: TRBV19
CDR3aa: CASATGQNNQPQHF

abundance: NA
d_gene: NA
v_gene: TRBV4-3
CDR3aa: CASSRRSFGDTQYF

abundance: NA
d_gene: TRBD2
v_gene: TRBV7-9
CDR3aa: CASSLRGGNTGELFF

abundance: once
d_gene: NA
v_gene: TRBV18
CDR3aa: CASSPSDRGEQYF

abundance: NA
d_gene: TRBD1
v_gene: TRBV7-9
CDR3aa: CASSLLYGTGDGETQYF

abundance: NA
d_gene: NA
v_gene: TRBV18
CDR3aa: CASSPSEYNGYTF

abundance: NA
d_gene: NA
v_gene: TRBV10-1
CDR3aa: CASNQRDEQFF

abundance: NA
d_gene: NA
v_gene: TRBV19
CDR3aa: CASSSRDYYGYTF

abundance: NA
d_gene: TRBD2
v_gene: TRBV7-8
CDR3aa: CASSPTSGSSRTQYF

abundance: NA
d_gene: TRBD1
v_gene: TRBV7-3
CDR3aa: CASSDRGESTGELFF

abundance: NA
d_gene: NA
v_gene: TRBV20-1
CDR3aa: CSALMKETQYF

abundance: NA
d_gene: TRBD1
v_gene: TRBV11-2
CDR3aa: CASSSDRGFGYTF

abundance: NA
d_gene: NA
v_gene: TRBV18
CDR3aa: CASSPNGVQETQYF

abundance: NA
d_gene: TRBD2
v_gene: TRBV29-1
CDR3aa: CSVDPRAGAYYNEQFF

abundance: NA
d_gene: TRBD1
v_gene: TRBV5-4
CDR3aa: CASSVDRGNEQFF

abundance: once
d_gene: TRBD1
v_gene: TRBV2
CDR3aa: CASHAGQGGTEKLFF

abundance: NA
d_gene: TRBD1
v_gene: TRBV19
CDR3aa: CASSIPGQGRNTIYF

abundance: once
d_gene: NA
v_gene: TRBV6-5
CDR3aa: CASTGTQTYEQYF

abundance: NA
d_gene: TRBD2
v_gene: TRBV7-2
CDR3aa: CASSLRLAGRETQYF

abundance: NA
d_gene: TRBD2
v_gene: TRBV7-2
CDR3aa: CASSLLGRAYNEQFF

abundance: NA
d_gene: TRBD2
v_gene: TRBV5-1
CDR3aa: CASSLVAGSYNEQFF

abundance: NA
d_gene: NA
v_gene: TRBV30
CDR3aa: CAWGWGHGYTF

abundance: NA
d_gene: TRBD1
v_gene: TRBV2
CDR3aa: CASVRQGMNTEAFF